The rows below give T cell receptor beta chains drawn from one sample of a study of blood T cell repertoires in COVID-19. The repertoire was sequenced with immunoSEQ multiplex PCR; TCRdb's copy has only in-frame clones and lacks some. Of 200,000 to 250,000 clones detected, approximately 87% appear once; the ten largest clones hold 3% to 3.5%. The sequenced material came from PBMCs or T cells enriched from blood (not recorded which). These receptors were obtained from a woman in her forties or fifties in a cohort exposed to, infected with or recovered from COVID-19 (not recorded which). CDR3s include the opening cysteine and the closing phenylalanine or tryptophan. D genes are given only for firm matches. Size is omitted from some rows. Given values are once, few, many or a class for expanded clones.

v_call	cdr3_length	d_call	j_call	clone_size	cdr3_aa	cdr3_nt
TRBV5-1	15	.	TRBJ1-6	.	CASSLETVPNSPLHF	TGCGCCAGCAGCTTAGAGACTGTTCCCAATTCACCCCTCCACTTT
TRBV19	14	TRBD2	TRBJ2-5	.	CASSSSGGQETQYF	TGTGCCAGTAGTTCTAGCGGGGGCCAAGAGACCCAGTACTTC
TRBV15	13	.	TRBJ1-5	once	CATTIDLNQPQHF	TGTGCCACAACTATAGACCTCAATCAGCCCCAGCATTTT
TRBV27	13	TRBD2	TRBJ2-3	.	CASSLGSGGTQYF	TGTGCCAGCAGTTTGGGATCCGGGGGGACGCAGTATTTT
TRBV15	19	TRBD2	TRBJ2-1	.	CATSSWLAGGPSSYNEQFF	TGTGCCACCAGCAGTTGGCTAGCGGGGGGGCCAAGCTCCTACAATGAGCAGTTCTTC
TRBV25-1	15	.	TRBJ1-4	once	CASRAAGGFNEKLFF	TGTGCCAGCAGGGCCGCGGGGGGGTTTAATGAAAAACTGTTTTTT
TRBV2	11	.	TRBJ1-2	.	CASSGESGGTF	TGTGCCAGCAGTGGGGAGTCAGGCGGGACCTTC
TRBV19	17	.	TRBJ1-5	.	CASSELQGGGFNQPQHF	TGTGCCAGTAGTGAACTACAGGGAGGGGGATTCAATCAGCCCCAGCATTTT
TRBV5-4	16	.	TRBJ1-4	.	CASSLGGGGLNEKLFF	TGTGCCAGCAGCTTGGGTGGCGGGGGCCTTAATGAAAAACTGTTTTTT
TRBV10-3	16	TRBD2	TRBJ2-2	.	CAIRKGGGLDPGELFF	TGTGCCATCAGGAAGGGGGGGGGACTAGACCCCGGGGAGCTGTTTTTT
TRBV20-1	13	.	TRBJ2-7	few	CSASDRRSYEQYF	TGCAGTGCTAGTGACAGAAGATCCTACGAGCAGTACTTC
TRBV13	20	TRBD2	TRBJ2-3	.	CASSPPGTSGAPLLADTQYF	TGTGCCAGCAGCCCGCCCGGGACTAGCGGGGCCCCCCTACTAGCAGATACGCAGTATTTT
TRBV7-2	13	.	TRBJ1-5	.	CASSGVTDQPQHF	TGTGCCAGCTCAGGGGTAACGGATCAGCCCCAGCATTTT
TRBV19	13	.	TRBJ2-1	.	CASSRARYNEQFF	TGTGCCAGTAGTAGGGCCCGTTACAATGAGCAGTTCTTC
TRBV19	14	TRBD1	TRBJ1-4	.	CASSIGTGNEKLFF	TGTGCCAGTAGTATAGGGACAGGGAACGAAAAACTGTTTTTT
TRBV6-5	13	.	TRBJ1-1	.	CASSQVQNTEAFF	TGTGCCAGCAGTCAGGTCCAGAACACTGAAGCTTTCTTT
TRBV9	15	TRBD1	TRBJ2-7	.	CASSVGGTGGYEQYF	TGTGCCAGCAGCGTAGGTGGGACAGGAGGGTACGAGCAGTACTTC
TRBV2	14	.	TRBJ2-3	.	CASSENLVTDTQYF	TGTGCCAGCAGTGAGAATCTAGTTACAGATACGCAGTATTTT
TRBV7-2	13	.	TRBJ1-5	.	CASSFSPNQPQHF	TGTGCCAGCAGCTTCTCCCCCAATCAGCCCCAGCATTTT
TRBV9	19	TRBD1	TRBJ2-7	.	CASSARFRDRARKPYEQYF	TGTGCCAGCAGCGCCCGATTCCGGGACAGAGCCAGAAAACCCTACGAGCAGTACTTC
TRBV7-8	12	.	TRBJ2-3	.	CASSPPADTQYF	TGTGCCAGCAGCCCACCGGCAGATACGCAGTATTTT
TRBV4-1	16	.	TRBJ2-4	.	CASSQEQGRAKNIQYF	TGCGCCAGCAGCCAAGAACAGGGTCGGGCCAAAAACATTCAGTACTTC
TRBV7-9	12	.	TRBJ1-1	.	CASSFDRDEAFF	TGTGCCAGCAGCTTCGACAGAGATGAAGCTTTCTTT
TRBV5-6	18	.	TRBJ1-4	.	CASTELQTSTAKNEKLFF	TGTGCCAGCACCGAGCTTCAAACTAGCACAGCCAAAAATGAAAAACTGTTTTTT
TRBV2	16	.	TRBJ1-6	many	CASIGPSKVYNSPLHF	TGTGCCAGCATTGGGCCCTCAAAAGTATATAATTCACCCCTCCACTTT
TRBV28	14	.	TRBJ1-5	.	CASVTRPGVPPQHF	TGTGCCAGCGTGACCAGACCAGGGGTTCCGCCCCAGCATTTT
TRBV5-1	15	.	TRBJ2-3	.	CASSLRAGDPDTQYF	TGCGCCAGCAGCTTGCGCGCAGGGGACCCAGATACGCAGTATTTT
TRBV4-2	14	.	TRBJ2-7	.	CASSQEQDRYEQYF	TGTGCCAGCAGCCAAGAACAGGATCGGTACGAGCAGTACTTC
TRBV28	17	TRBD1	TRBJ1-5	.	CASSHRGFRQSNQPQHF	TGTGCCAGCAGTCACAGGGGTTTCAGACAGAGCAATCAGCCCCAGCATTTT
TRBV5-4	17	.	TRBJ2-6	.	CASSLVGGQTGANVLTF	TGTGCCAGCAGCTTGGTTGGAGGACAGACTGGGGCCAACGTCCTGACTTTC
TRBV6-1	15	.	TRBJ1-1	once	CASSENRGVGTEAFF	TGTGCCAGCAGTGAAAATCGGGGGGTAGGCACTGAAGCTTTCTTT